Reported below is one TCR beta chain. This PCR relied on a set of 60 Vbeta primers and 13 Jbeta primers. Method: immunoSEQ multiplex PCR; TCRdb's copy keeps in-frame clones and lacks some. Of about 150,000 clones in the sample, about two thirds were seen once. This entry is derived from a study of cytomegalovirus exposure and HLA in healthy donors. Trimming took 2 bases from V and 3 from J; bases not matched to a gene: 4. The CDR3 has 15 amino acids. Germline V gene sequence: CDR1 WSHSY, CDR2 SAAADI. The sequence came from a man aged 55-75 years in good health and CMV-seronegative. The chain has TRBV10-2 and TRBJ2-4; 7 nucleotides match TRBD1. The sequenced sample was PBMCs. CDR3 protein: CASSEIGDSKNIQYF. DNA of the CDR3: TGCGCCAGCAGTGAGATCGGGGACAGCAAAAACATTCAGTACTTC.